The sequence of this TCR beta chain was determined in a study of radiotherapy plus CTLA-4 blockade in lung cancer. Study details: Objective responses occurred in roughly a sixth of patients; 25% to 40% had disease control. Study-level results: Blood saw expansion of tumor-derived TCR clones after radiotherapy plus ipilimumab. Increased serum interferon-beta after radiation also reportedly predicted response strongly.

Focal radiation plus CTLA-4 blockade with ipilimumab was administered to patients who had chemo-refractory metastatic non-small-cell lung cancer. A remark on this clone: The antigen remains unidentified.

Sequencing used immunoSEQ multiplex PCR; TCRdb keeps in-frame clones, though not all of them. In the table there are 110,000 or so clones, 65% to 85% of which are singletons. V lost 3 bases, J lost 1 base, and 10 bases stayed unmatched. There are 18 residues in the CDR3. Germline CDR1 is MDHEN and CDR2 is SYDVKM. This TCR came from a human donor with non-small cell lung cancer who had a partial response to radiotherapy plus ipilimumab. The V gene is TRBV28, the J gene TRBJ2-7; 12 bases line up with TRBD2. The specimen comprised peripheral blood, sampled from a patient treated with radiotherapy plus ipilimumab. CDR3 region: CASSFRLAGGARSYEQYF. The CDR3 bases are TGTGCCAGCAGTTTTAGGCTAGCGGGAGGGGCTAGGTCCTACGAGCAGTACTTC. The variable domain in full, with the rest retrieved from reference TRBV28 and TRBJ2-7, is DVKVTQSSRYLVKRTGEKVFLECVQDMDHENMFWYRQDPGLGLRLIYFSYDVKMKEKGDIPEGYSVSREKKERFSLILESASTNQTSMYLCASSFRLAGGARSYEQYFGPGTRLTVT.